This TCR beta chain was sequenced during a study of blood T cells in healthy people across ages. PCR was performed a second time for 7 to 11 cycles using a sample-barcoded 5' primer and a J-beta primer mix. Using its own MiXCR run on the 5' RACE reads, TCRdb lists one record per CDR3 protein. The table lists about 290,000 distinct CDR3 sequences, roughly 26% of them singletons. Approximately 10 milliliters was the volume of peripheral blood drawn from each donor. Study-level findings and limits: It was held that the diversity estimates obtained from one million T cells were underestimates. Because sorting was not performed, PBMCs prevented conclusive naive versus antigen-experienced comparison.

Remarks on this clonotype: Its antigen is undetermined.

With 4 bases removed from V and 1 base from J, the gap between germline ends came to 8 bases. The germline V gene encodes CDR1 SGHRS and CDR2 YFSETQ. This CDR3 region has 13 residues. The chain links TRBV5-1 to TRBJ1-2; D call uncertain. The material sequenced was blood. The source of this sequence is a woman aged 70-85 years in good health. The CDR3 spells CASSPEGNYGYTF. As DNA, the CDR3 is TGCGCCAGCAGCCCGGAGGGTAACTATGGCTACACCTTC.